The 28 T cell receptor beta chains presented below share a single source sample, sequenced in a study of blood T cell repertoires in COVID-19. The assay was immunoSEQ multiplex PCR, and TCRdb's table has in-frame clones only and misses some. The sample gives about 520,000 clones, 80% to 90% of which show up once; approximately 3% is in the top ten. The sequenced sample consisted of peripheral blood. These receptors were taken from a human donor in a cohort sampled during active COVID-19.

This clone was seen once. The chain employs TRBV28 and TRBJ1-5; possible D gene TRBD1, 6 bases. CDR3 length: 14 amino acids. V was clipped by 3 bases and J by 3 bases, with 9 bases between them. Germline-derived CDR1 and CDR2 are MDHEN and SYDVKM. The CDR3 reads CASSLGGPNQPQHF. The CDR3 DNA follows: TGTGCCAGCAGTTTGGGGGGGCCCAATCAGCCCCAGCATTTT.

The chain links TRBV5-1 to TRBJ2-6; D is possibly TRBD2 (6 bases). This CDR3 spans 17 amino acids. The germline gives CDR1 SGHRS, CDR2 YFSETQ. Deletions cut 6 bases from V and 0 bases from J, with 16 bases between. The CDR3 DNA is TGCGCCAGCACGTTCTGGCAGGGACTCTCTGGGGCCAACGTCCTGACTTTC. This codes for CASTFWQGLSGANVLTF.

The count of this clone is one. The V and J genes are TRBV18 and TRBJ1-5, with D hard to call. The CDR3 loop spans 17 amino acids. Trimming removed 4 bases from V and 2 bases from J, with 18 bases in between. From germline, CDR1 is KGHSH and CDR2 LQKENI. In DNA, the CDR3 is TGTGCCAGCTCACTGGCCGGAGGATCGGACGGCAATCAGCCCCAGCATTTT. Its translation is CASSLAGGSDGNQPQHF.

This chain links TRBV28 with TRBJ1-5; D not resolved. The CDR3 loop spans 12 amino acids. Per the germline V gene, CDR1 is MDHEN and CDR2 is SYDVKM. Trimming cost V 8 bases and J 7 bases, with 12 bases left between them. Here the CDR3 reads CASEGSGQPQHF. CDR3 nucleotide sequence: TGTGCCAGCGAGGGTTCGGGGCAGCCCCAGCATTTT. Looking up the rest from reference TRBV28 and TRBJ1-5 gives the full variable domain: DVKVTQSSRYLVKRTGEKVFLECVQDMDHENMFWYRQDPGLGLRLIYFSYDVKMKEKGDIPEGYSVSREKKERFSLILESASTNQTSMYLCASEGSGQPQHFGDGTRLSIL.

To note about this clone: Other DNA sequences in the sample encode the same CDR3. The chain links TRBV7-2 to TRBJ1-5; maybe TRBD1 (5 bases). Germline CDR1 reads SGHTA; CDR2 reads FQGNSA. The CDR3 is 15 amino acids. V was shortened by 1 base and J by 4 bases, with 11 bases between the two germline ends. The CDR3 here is CASSLGGVRNQPQHF. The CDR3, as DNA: TGTGCCAGCAGCTTAGGGGGGGTACGAAATCAGCCCCAGCATTTT.

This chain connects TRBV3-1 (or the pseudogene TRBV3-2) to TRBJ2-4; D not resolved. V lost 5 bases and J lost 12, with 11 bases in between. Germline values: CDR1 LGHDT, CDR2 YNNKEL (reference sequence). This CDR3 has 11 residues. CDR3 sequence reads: CASSAKRAQYF. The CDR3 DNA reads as TGTGCCAGCAGCGCCAAGAGAGCTCAGTACTTC.

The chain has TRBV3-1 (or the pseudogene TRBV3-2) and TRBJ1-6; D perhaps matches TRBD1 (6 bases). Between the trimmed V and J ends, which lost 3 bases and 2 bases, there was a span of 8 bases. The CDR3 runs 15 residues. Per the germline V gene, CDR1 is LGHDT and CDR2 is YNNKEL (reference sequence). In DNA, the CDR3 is TGTGCCAGCAGCCATAGGACAGCCTATAATTCACCCCTCCACTTT. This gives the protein CASSHRTAYNSPLHF.

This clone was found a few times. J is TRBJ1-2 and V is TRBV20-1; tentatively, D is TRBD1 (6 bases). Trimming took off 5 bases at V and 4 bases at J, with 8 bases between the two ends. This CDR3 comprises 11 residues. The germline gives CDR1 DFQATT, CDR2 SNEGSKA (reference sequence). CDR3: CSALTGYGYTF. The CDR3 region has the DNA TGCAGTGCTTTGACAGGCTATGGCTACACCTTC.

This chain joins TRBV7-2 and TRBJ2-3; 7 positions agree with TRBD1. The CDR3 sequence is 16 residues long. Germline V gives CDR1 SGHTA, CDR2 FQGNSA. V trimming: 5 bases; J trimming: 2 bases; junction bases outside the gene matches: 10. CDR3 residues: CASSPPGGGFTDTQYF. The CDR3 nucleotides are TGTGCCAGCAGCCCACCAGGGGGTGGATTCACAGATACGCAGTATTTT.

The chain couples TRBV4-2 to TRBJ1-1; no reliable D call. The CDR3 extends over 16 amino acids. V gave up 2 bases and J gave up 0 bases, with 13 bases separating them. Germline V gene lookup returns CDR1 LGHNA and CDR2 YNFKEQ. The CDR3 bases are TGTGCCAGCAGCCAATTAACCGACATTATGAACACTGAAGCTTTCTTT. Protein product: CASSQLTDIMNTEAFF.

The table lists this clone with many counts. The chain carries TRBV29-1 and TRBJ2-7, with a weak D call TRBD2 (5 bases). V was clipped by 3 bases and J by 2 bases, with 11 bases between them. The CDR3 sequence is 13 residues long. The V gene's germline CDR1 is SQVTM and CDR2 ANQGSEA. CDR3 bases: TGCAGCGTTGATACGGGGTACCCCTACGAGCAGTACTTC. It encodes CSVDTGYPYEQYF.

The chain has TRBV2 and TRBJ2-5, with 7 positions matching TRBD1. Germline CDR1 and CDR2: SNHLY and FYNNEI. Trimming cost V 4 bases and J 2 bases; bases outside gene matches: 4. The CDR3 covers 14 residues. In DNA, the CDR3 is TGTGCCAGCAGTGTGGGGACAGCACAAGAGACCCAGTACTTC. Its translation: CASSVGTAQETQYF. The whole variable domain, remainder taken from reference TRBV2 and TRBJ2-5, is EPEVTQTPSHQVTQMGQEVILRCVPISNHLYFYWYRQILGQKVEFLVSFYNNEISEKSEIFDDQFSVERPDGSNFTLKIRSTKLEDSAMYFCASSVGTAQETQYFGPGTRLLVL.

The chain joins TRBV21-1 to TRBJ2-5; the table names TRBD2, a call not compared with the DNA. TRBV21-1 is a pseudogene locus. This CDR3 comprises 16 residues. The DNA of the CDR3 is TGTGCCAGCAGCAAAGGCGAGGCTAGCCGGCAAGAGACCCAGTACTTC. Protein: CASSKGEASRQETQYF.

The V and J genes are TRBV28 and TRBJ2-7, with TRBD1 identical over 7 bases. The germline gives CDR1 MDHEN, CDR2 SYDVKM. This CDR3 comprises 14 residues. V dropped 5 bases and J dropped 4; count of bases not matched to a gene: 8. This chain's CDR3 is CASSQSTGWYEQYF. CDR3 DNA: TGTGCCAGCAGTCAATCGACAGGGTGGTACGAGCAGTACTTC. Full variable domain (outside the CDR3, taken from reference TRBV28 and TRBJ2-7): DVKVTQSSRYLVKRTGEKVFLECVQDMDHENMFWYRQDPGLGLRLIYFSYDVKMKEKGDIPEGYSVSREKKERFSLILESASTNQTSMYLCASSQSTGWYEQYFGPGTRLTVT.

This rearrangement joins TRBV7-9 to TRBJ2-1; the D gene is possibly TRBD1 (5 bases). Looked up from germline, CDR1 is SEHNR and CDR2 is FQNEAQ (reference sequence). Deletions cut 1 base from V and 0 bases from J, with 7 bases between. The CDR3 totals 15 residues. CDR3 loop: CASSLGQTSYNEQFF. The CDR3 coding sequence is TGTGCCAGCAGCTTAGGACAGACCTCCTACAATGAGCAGTTCTTC.

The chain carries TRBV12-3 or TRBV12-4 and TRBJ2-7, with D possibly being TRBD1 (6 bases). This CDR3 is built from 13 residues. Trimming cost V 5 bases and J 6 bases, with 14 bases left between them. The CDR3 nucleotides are TGTGCCAGCAGTGTAACGACAGGTCGCGAGCAGTACTTC. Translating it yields CASSVTTGREQYF.

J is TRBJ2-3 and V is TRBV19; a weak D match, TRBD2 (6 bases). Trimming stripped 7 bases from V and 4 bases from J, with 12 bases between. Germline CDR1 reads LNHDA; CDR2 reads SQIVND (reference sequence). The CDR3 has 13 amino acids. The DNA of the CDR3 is TGTGCCAGTATGACTAGTGGGGCAGATACGCAGTATTTT. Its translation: CASMTSGADTQYF.

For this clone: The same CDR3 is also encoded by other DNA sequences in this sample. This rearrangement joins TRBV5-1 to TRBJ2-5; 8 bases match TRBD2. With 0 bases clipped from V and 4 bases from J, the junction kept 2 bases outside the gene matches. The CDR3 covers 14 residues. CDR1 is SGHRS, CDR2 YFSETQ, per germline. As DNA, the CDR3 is TGCGCCAGCAGCTTGGAAGCGGGAGTAGAGACCCAGTACTTC. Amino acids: CASSLEAGVETQYF.

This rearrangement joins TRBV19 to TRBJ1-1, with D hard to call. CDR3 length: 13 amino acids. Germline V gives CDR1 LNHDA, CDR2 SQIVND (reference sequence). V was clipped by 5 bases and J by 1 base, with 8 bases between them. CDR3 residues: CASSQQKNTEAFF. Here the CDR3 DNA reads TGTGCCAGTAGTCAACAGAAGAACACTGAAGCTTTCTTT. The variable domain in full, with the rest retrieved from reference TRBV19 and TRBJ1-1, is DGGITQSPKYLFRKEGQNVTLSCEQNLNHDAMYWYRQDPGQGLRLIYYSQIVNDFQKGDIAEGYSVSREKKESFPLTVTSAQKNPTAFYLCASSQQKNTEAFFGQGTRLTVV.

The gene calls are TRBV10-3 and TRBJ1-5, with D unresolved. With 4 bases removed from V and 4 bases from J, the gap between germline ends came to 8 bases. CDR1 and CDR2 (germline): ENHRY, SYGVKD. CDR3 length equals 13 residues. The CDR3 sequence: CAISGTENQPQHF. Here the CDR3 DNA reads TGTGCCATCAGTGGGACTGAGAATCAGCCCCAGCATTTT.

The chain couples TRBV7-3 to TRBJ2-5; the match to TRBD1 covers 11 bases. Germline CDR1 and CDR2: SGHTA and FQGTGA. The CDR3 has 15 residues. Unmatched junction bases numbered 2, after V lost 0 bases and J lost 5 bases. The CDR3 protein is CASSLTGTGGETQYF. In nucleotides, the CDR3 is TGTGCCAGCAGCTTAACGGGGACAGGGGGTGAGACCCAGTACTTC.

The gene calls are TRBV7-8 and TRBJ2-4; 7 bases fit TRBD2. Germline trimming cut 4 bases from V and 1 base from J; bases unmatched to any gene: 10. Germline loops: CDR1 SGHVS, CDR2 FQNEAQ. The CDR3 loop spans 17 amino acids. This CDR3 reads CASSSEAGERAKNIQYF. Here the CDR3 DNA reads TGTGCCAGCAGCTCCGAGGCGGGAGAGAGGGCCAAAAACATTCAGTACTTC.

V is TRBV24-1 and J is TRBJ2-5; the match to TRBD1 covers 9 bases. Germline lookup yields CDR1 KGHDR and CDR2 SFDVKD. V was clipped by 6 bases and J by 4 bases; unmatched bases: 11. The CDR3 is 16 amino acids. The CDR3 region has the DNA TGTGCCACCAGTCGACAGGGGGGTGCCCCAATAGAGACCCAGTACTTC. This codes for CATSRQGGAPIETQYF.

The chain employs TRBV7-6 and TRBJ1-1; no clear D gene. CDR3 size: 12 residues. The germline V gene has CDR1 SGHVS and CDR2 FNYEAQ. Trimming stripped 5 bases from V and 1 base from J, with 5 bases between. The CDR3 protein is CASSPRNTEAFF. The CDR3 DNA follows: TGTGCCAGCAGCCCCCGGAACACTGAAGCTTTCTTT.

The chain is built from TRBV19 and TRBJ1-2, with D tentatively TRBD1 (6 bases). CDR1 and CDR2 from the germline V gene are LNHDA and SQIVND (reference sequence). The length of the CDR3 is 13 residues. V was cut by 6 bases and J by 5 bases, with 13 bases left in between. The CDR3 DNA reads TGTGCCAGTAGAACACAGGGATCTTATGGCTACACCTTC. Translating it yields CASRTQGSYGYTF.

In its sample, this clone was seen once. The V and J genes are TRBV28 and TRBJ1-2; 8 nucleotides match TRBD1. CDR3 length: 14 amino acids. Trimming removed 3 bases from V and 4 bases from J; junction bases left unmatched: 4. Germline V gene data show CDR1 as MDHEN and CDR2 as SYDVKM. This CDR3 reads CASSLGQVGYGYTF. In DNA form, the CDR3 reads TGTGCCAGCAGTTTGGGACAGGTCGGCTATGGCTACACCTTC.

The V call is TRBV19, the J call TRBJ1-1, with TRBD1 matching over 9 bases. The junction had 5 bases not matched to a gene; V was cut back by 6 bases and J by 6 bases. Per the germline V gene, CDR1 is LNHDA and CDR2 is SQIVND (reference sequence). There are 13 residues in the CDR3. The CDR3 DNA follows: TGTGCCAGTAGCTTGGACAGGGGACCTGAAGCTTTCTTT. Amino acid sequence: CASSLDRGPEAFF.

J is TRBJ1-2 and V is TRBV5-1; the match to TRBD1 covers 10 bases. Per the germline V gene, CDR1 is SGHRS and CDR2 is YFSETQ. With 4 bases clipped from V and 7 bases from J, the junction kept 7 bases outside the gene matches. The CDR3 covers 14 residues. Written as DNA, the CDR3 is TGCGCCAGCAGCGAGAGACAGGGGGCGGGTGGCTACACCTTC. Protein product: CASSERQGAGGYTF.